This T cell receptor beta chain derives from a study of CD8 T cells in Susac syndrome. Per germline, CDR1 MNHEY and CDR2 SMNVEV (reference sequence). The CDR3 extends over 14 amino acids. V lost 6 bases to trimming and J lost 1 base; unmatched junction nucleotides: 4. Reverse transcription of roughly 0.5 to 1 ug RNA used random hexamers. TCRdb recomputed calls from the immunoSEQ multiplex PCR reads with MiXCR, one row per CDR3 protein. This sample has 100,000 or so distinct CDR3 sequences, with 85% to 95% found just once. The V call is TRBV27, the J call TRBJ1-1; TRBD1 agrees at 8 bases. Sequencing was carried out using CD8+ T cells from PBMCs. The sequence was obtained from a human donor in good health. This chain's CDR3 is CASSRTGPNTEAFF. In DNA form, the CDR3 reads TGTGCCAGCAGCAGGACAGGGCCGAACACTGAAGCTTTCTTT.